The next 9 T cell receptor beta chains were all read from a single sample in a study of blood T cell repertoires in COVID-19. The table came from immunoSEQ multiplex PCR; TCRdb's copy has only in-frame clones and leaves some out. The sample has some 200,000 clones, roughly 86% seen once. Sequenced material: peripheral blood. The receptors come from a woman over 75 in a cohort sampled during active or convalescent COVID-19.

The chain couples TRBV18 to TRBJ1-5, with D uncertain. The CDR3 extends over 15 amino acids. V gave up 3 bases and J gave up 0 bases, with 9 bases separating them. The V gene's germline CDR1 is KGHSH and CDR2 LQKENI. The CDR3 DNA follows: TGTGCCAGCTCACCGTTCTCCCCTAGCAATCAGCCCCAGCATTTT. It translates to CASSPFSPSNQPQHF.

The CDR3 DNA reads as TGCGCCAGCAGCCCCACCGGTGGCCAGGGGGAGACCCAGTACTTC. This sequence encodes CASSPTGGQGETQYF. The chain links TRBV5-1 to TRBJ2-5, with D perhaps TRBD1 (6 bases). This CDR3 contains 15 residues. V was shortened by 4 bases and J by 5 bases, with 18 bases between the two germline ends. In germline, CDR1 is SGHRS, CDR2 YFSETQ.

This clone was detected only a few times. Distinct nucleotide sequences in the sample also encode this CDR3. The chain links TRBV9 to TRBJ2-3; D may be TRBD2 (6 bases). Germline loops: CDR1 SGDLS, CDR2 YYNGEE. The CDR3 spans 13 residues. Trimming removed 0 bases at V and 4 bases at J, with 6 bases between. The CDR3 spells CASSVASADTQYF. CDR3 DNA sequence: TGTGCCAGCAGCGTAGCTAGCGCAGATACGCAGTATTTT.

This chain uses TRBV28 with TRBJ1-5; 7 nucleotides agree with TRBD1. The CDR3 is 14 amino acids. Germline CDR1 is MDHEN and CDR2 is SYDVKM. J lost 5 bases, V lost 1 base, and 2 bases had no gene match. CDR3 in amino acids: CASSLYRGDQPQHF. DNA of the CDR3: TGTGCCAGCAGTTTATACAGGGGTGATCAGCCCCAGCATTTT.

The V call is TRBV11-2, the J call TRBJ1-1; weak D call: TRBD1 (5 bases). Trimming shortened V by 1 base and J by 12 bases, and 21 bases separated the two germline ends. This CDR3 spans 15 amino acids. Germline lookup yields CDR1 SGHAT and CDR2 FQNNGV. DNA for the CDR3: TGTGCCAGCAGCTTAGGAACAGGTTTTGGCCTAACGTCTTTCTTT. This sequence encodes CASSLGTGFGLTSFF.

The gene calls are TRBV7-9 and TRBJ1-5; possible D gene TRBD1, 6 bases. The CDR3 is 14 residues long. CDR1 is SEHNR, CDR2 FQNEAQ, per germline (reference sequence). Trimming shortened V by 3 bases and J by 11 bases, and 17 bases separated the two germline ends. The DNA of the CDR3 is TGTGCCAGCAGCTTGGAGGACAGTATCGGGTCCCAGCATTTT. It specifies CASSLEDSIGSQHF.

This clone has a single count. The rearrangement joins TRBV10-1 to TRBJ1-6; D uncertain. This CDR3 contains 11 residues. Trimming removed 4 bases at V and 10 bases at J, with 5 bases between. Per germline, CDR1 WNHNN and CDR2 SYGVQD (reference sequence). CDR3 coding DNA: TGCGCCAGCAGTGTAGAATCACCCCTCCACTTT. Protein sequence: CASSVESPLHF.

V usage is TRBV29-1 and J usage is TRBJ2-2; 7 nucleotides line up with TRBD2. The CDR3 sequence is 16 residues long. Germline-derived CDR1 and CDR2 are SQVTM and ANQGSEA. V lost 5 bases and J lost 0; bases outside the gene matches: 9. For the CDR3, the DNA is TGCAGCGTTAATTGGGGGAGCGGGGCGAACACCGGGGAGCTGTTTTTT. It yields the protein CSVNWGSGANTGELFF.

In this sample, this clone turned up a few times. This rearrangement joins TRBV5-8 to TRBJ2-5; 10 nucleotides agree with TRBD2. The ends lost 0 bases at V and 2 bases at J; junction bases unmatched: 7. Looked up from germline, CDR1 is SGHTS and CDR2 is YDEGEE. The CDR3 consists of 17 residues. The CDR3 region has the DNA TGTGCCAGCAGCTTGGCGGGACTAGCGCGGGAACAAGAGACCCAGTACTTC. Protein product: CASSLAGLAREQETQYF.